Shown below are 18 T cell receptor beta chains from a single sample sequenced in a study of T cell changes during pregnancy in multiple sclerosis. TCRdb keeps only in-frame clones here, not all; method: immunoSEQ multiplex PCR. The sample lists around 75,000 clones; 91% were seen once. Sequenced here: CD4+ T cells from peripheral blood mononuclear cells, sampled in the third trimester of pregnancy. The origin of the receptors is a female donor in good health, enrolled as a control in a pregnancy study.

The chain has TRBV5-6 and TRBJ1-5; 7 bases line up with TRBD1. Trimming at V came to 3 bases and at J to 0 bases, leaving 9 bases not matched to a gene. Germline values: CDR1 SGHDT, CDR2 YYEEEE. CDR3 size: 17 residues. In DNA form, the CDR3 reads TGTGCCAGCAGCTCGCAGGGACAGATATATAGCAATCAGCCCCAGCATTTT. Its translation is CASSSQGQIYSNQPQHF.

The chain combines TRBV6-5 with TRBJ1-1; unclear D gene. The V and J ends lost 2 bases and 4 bases respectively, with 8 bases between them. CDR1 is MNHEY and CDR2 is SVGAGI in the germline V gene. The CDR3 is made up of 13 amino acids. The chain's CDR3 is CASSYKRGTEAFF. As DNA, the CDR3 is TGTGCCAGCAGTTACAAAAGAGGCACTGAAGCTTTCTTT.

V is TRBV9 and J is TRBJ1-1, with 7 bases that match TRBD1. Germline CDR1 SGDLS, CDR2 YYNGEE. This CDR3 spans 15 amino acids. V lost 0 bases, J lost 3 bases, and 5 bases stayed unmatched. CDR3 in DNA: TGTGCCAGCAGCGTAGGAGGGGGCAGTCACACTGAAGCTTTCTTT. Its protein is CASSVGGGSHTEAFF. The entire variable domain, with the rest obtained from reference TRBV9 and TRBJ1-1, is as follows: DSGVTQTPKHLITATGQRVTLRCSPRSGDLSVYWYQQSLDQGLQFLIQYYNGEERAKGNILERFSAQQFPDLHSELNLSSLELGDSALYFCASSVGGGSHTEAFFGQGTRLTVV.

The CDR3 sequence: CASSRLVGRGEIVTDTQYF. The CDR3 coding sequence is TGCGCCAGCAGCCGCCTGGTTGGGCGGGGGGAGATAGTCACAGATACGCAGTATTTT. This sequence joins TRBV4-3 and TRBJ2-3; TRBD2 matches at 8 bases. The CDR3 runs 19 residues. Losses at the gene ends were 4 bases for V and 2 bases for J; bases not matched to a gene: 17. Germline V gene lookup returns CDR1 LGHNA and CDR2 YSLEER.

The chain is built from TRBV4-2 and TRBJ1-4; D possibly corresponds to TRBD1 (5 bases). Germline assignment: CDR1 LGHNA and CDR2 YNFKEQ. The CDR3 has 16 residues. Trimming pared 0 bases from V and 7 bases from J, leaving 15 bases between. CDR3 in amino acids: CASSQELPGFGEKLFF. The CDR3 region has the DNA TGTGCCAGCAGCCAAGAGTTGCCAGGGTTTGGTGAAAAACTGTTTTTT.

The chain couples TRBV18 to TRBJ1-2, with no clear D. V was cut by 0 bases and J by 4 bases, with 12 bases left in between. The V gene's germline CDR1 is KGHSH and CDR2 LQKENI. The CDR3 spans 15 residues. CDR3 nucleotides: TGTGCCAGCTCACCACCGGCGGCCCCGGGCTATGGCTACACCTTC. It specifies CASSPPAAPGYGYTF.

CDR3 amino acids: CASSKQITQGGLDEQYF. The CDR3 nucleotides are TGTGCCAGCAGCAAGCAAATTACACAGGGTGGTTTGGACGAGCAGTACTTC. The V call is TRBV21-1, the J call TRBJ2-7; TRBD1, the table's D call, lacks a check against the DNA. TRBV21-1 represents a pseudogene. The CDR3 sequence is 17 residues long.

The J gene is TRBJ1-2, the V gene TRBV7-9; 8 bases are shared with TRBD1. This CDR3 contains 17 residues. The germline V gene encodes CDR1 SEHNR and CDR2 FQNEAQ (reference sequence). V shed 4 bases and J 0 bases; nucleotides not matched to a gene: 10. The CDR3 region has the DNA TGTGCCAGCAGCTCCACAGGGGGAGCACCGTCTAACTATGGCTACACCTTC. It specifies CASSSTGGAPSNYGYTF.

The chain employs TRBV19 and TRBJ2-5, with 10 positions matching TRBD1. The CDR3 spans 14 residues. Germline values: CDR1 LNHDA, CDR2 SQIVND (reference sequence). V lost 4 bases and J lost 5; bases outside the gene matches: 4. The CDR3 spells CASSKTGGLETQYF. CDR3 sequence (DNA): TGTGCCAGTAGTAAGACAGGGGGCTTGGAGACCCAGTACTTC.

The chain joins TRBV27 to TRBJ2-5; 9 nucleotides align to TRBD2. With 10 bases clipped from V and 1 base from J, the junction kept 7 bases outside the gene matches. Germline CDR1 and CDR2: MNHEY and SMNVEV (reference sequence). The length of the CDR3 is 14 residues. CDR3 amino acids: CATLAGGSQETQYF. The CDR3 DNA sequence: TGTGCCACCCTCGCGGGGGGGAGCCAAGAGACCCAGTACTTC.

V is TRBV2 and J is TRBJ1-1; 12 bases are shared with TRBD1. Unmatched junction bases numbered 6, after V lost 6 bases and J lost 7 bases. This CDR3 has 14 amino acids. Germline assignment: CDR1 SNHLY and CDR2 FYNNEI. The DNA for the CDR3 is TGTGCCAGCAGAGGGGACAGGGGGCTTGGTGAAGCTTTCTTT. Encoded protein: CASRGDRGLGEAFF.

V is TRBV30 and J is TRBJ1-1, with D possibly being TRBD1 (6 bases). CDR3 length equals 13 residues. Germline values: CDR1 GTSNPN, CDR2 SVGIG (reference sequence). V lost 0 bases and J lost 9, with 14 bases in between. The DNA of the CDR3 is TGTGCCTGGAGTGTAAACAGGGCTGAGAAAGCTTTCTTT. It specifies CAWSVNRAEKAFF.

The gene calls are TRBV19 and TRBJ1-2; weak D call: TRBD1 (6 bases). The germline V and J ends were trimmed by 3 bases and 2 bases, with 13 bases remaining between them. The CDR3 consists of 15 residues. From germline, CDR1 is LNHDA and CDR2 SQIVND (reference sequence). The CDR3 reads CASSIVAGANYGYTF. Written as DNA, the CDR3 is TGTGCCAGTAGTATCGTGGCGGGGGCAAACTATGGCTACACCTTC.

The J gene is TRBJ1-1, the V gene TRBV4-1; TRBD1 might be the D (6 bases). Between the trimmed V and J ends, which lost 0 bases and 0 bases, there was a span of 26 bases. Germline CDR1 and CDR2: MGHRA and YSYEKL. This CDR3 region has 21 residues. CDR3 bases: TGCGCCAGCAGCCAAGAGGCTACGCCCCGGGGGGCCCTTGATATGAACACTGAAGCTTTCTTT. This codes for CASSQEATPRGALDMNTEAFF.

The chain uses TRBV4-1 and TRBJ2-5, with 8 positions matching TRBD1. The CDR3 is 14 residues long. CDR1 MGHRA and CDR2 YSYEKL come from the germline V gene. V lost 0 bases to trimming and J lost 3 bases; unmatched junction nucleotides: 0. The CDR3 bases are TGCGCCAGCAGCCAAGAGGACAGGGAAGAGACCCAGTACTTC. Protein product: CASSQEDREETQYF.

On this clone: This sample also contains other DNA sequences that code for the same CDR3. The chain couples TRBV9 to TRBJ1-6; the match to TRBD1 covers 10 bases. From germline, CDR1 is SGDLS and CDR2 YYNGEE. CDR3 length: 15 amino acids. The V gene end was trimmed by 4 bases and the J gene end by 5 bases; junction bases not matched to a gene: 3. The CDR3 DNA reads TGTGCCAGCAGCCCAGGACAGGGGGATAATTCACCCCTCCACTTT. Translating it yields CASSPGQGDNSPLHF. Full variable domain (remainder filled in from reference TRBV9 and TRBJ1-6): DSGVTQTPKHLITATGQRVTLRCSPRSGDLSVYWYQQSLDQGLQFLIQYYNGEERAKGNILERFSAQQFPDLHSELNLSSLELGDSALYFCASSPGQGDNSPLHFGNGTRLTVT.

CDR3 nucleotides: TGCGCCAGCAGCCAAGTTCCCCAGGGGCCGTACGAGCAGTACTTC. Its protein product is CASSQVPQGPYEQYF. This chain joins TRBV4-1 and TRBJ2-7; maybe TRBD1 (6 bases). The germline V gene encodes CDR1 MGHRA and CDR2 YSYEKL. There are 15 residues in the CDR3. The V and J ends lost 1 base and 4 bases respectively, with 14 bases between them.

The V gene is TRBV11-2, the J gene TRBJ1-1; 9 bases align to TRBD1. The CDR3 consists of 14 residues. Trimming cost V 4 bases and J 2 bases; bases outside gene matches: 2. CDR1 and CDR2 from the germline V gene are SGHAT and FQNNGV. The CDR3 region is CASSYTGGNTEAFF. CDR3 nucleotide sequence: TGTGCCAGCAGCTATACAGGGGGCAACACTGAAGCTTTCTTT.